This record concerns one T cell receptor beta chain sequence. The antigen remains unidentified. The data derive from a study of T cell repertoires in cytomegalovirus infection. Whole-study results and caveats: Carriage of CMV together with the relevant HLA was identifiable through cumulative public TCR beta family frequency.

Germline CDR1 reads SQVTM; CDR2 reads ANQGSEA. The CDR3 covers 11 residues. Trimming shortened V by 3 bases and J by 6 bases, and 9 bases separated the two germline ends. One entry per CDR3 protein results from TCRdb running MiXCR on the reads. Of approximately 73,000 distinct CDR3 sequences in the sample, approximately 40% were seen once. This rearrangement joins TRBV29-1 to TRBJ2-7; no firm D call. The specimen comprised CD8+ T cells from cultured PBMCs, sampled from culture after CMV antigen stimulation. The TCR was taken from a human donor in good health (CMV status not recorded). Some clones in this sample may be carry-over from other donors' samples. CDR3 region: CSVETPREQYF. The CDR3 DNA reads as TGCAGCGTTGAGACGCCCCGCGAGCAGTACTTC.